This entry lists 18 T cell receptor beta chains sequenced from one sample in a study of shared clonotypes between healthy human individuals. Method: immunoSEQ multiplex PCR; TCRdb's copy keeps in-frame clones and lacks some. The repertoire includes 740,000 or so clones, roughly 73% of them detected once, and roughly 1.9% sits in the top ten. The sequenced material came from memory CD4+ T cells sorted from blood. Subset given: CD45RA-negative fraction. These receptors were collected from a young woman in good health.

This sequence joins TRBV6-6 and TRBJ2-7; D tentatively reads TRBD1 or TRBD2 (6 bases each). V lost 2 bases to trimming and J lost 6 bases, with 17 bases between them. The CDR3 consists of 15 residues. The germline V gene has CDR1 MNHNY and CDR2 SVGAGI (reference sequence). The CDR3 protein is CASSYPGHNGGEQYF. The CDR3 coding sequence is TGTGCCAGCAGTTACCCGGGACACAACGGGGGCGAGCAGTACTTC.

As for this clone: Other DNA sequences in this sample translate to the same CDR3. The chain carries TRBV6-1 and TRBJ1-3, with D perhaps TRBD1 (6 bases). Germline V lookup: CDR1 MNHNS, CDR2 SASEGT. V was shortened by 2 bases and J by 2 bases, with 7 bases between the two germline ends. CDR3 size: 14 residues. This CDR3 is CASSERTAGNTIYF. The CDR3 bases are TGTGCCAGCAGTGAAAGGACAGCTGGAAACACCATATATTTT.

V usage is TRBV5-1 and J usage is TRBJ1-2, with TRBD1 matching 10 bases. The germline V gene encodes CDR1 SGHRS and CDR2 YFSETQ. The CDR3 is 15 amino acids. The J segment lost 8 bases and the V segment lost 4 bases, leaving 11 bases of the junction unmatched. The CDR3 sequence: CASSPGQGRLEGYTF. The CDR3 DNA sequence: TGCGCCAGCAGCCCGGGACAGGGGCGTCTGGAAGGCTACACCTTC.

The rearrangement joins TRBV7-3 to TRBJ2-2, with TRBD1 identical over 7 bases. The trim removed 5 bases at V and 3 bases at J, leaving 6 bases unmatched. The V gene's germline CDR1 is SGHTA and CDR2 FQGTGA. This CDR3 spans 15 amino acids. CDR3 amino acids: CASSPGQAYTGELFF. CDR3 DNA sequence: TGTGCCAGCAGCCCCGGACAGGCTTACACCGGGGAGCTGTTTTTT.

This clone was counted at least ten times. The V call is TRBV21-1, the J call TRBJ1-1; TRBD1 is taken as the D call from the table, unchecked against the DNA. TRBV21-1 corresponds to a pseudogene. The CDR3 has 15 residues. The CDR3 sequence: CASSGWDRGCSEAFF. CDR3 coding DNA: TGTGCCAGCAGCGGATGGGACAGGGGTTGCTCTGAAGCTTTCTTT.

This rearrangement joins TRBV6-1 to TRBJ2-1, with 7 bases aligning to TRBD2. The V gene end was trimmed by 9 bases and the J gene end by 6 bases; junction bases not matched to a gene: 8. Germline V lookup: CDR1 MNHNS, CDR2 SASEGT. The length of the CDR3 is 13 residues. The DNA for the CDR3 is TGTGCCAGTAGGCTAGCGGCGGGCAATGAGCAGTTCTTC. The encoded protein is CASRLAAGNEQFF.

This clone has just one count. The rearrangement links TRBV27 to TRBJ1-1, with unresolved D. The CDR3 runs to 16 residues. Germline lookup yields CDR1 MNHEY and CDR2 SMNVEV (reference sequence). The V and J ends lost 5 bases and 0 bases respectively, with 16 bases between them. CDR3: CASSRGRQTMNTEAFF. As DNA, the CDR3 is TGTGCCAGCAGTCGCGGACGGCAAACCATGAACACTGAAGCTTTCTTT.

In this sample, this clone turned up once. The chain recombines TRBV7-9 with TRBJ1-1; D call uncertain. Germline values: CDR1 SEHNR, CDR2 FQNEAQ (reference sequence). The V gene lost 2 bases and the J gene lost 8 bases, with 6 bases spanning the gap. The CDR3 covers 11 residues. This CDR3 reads CASSLSREAFF. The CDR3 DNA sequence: TGTGCCAGCAGCTTATCCAGGGAAGCTTTCTTT.

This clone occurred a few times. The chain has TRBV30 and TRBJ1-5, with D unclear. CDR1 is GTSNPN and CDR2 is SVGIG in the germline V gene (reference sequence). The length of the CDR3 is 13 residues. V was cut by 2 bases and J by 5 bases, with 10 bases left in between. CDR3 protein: CAWSRNIDQPQHF. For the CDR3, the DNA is TGTGCCTGGAGTCGCAACATAGATCAGCCCCAGCATTTT.

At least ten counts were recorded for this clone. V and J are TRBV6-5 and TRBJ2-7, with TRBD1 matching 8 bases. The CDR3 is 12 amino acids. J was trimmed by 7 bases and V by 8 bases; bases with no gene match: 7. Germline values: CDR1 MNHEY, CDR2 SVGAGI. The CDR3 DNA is TGTGCCAGCTGGACAGGGCTAGGAGAGCAGTACTTC. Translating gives CASWTGLGEQYF.

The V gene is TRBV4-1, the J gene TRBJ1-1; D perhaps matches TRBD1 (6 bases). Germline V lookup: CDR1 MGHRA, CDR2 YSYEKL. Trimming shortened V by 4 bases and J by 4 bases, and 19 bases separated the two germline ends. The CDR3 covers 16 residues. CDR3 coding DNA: TGCGCCAGCAGCCGAACCGGGACAAGAGGTCTCACTGAAGCTTTCTTT. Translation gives CASSRTGTRGLTEAFF.

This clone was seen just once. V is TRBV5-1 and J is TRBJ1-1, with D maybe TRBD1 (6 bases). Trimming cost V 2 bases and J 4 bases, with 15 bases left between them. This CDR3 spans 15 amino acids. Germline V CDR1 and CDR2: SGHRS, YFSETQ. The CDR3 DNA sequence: TGCGCCAGCAGCTTTATGGGGGCGGAGGTCACTGAAGCTTTCTTT. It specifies CASSFMGAEVTEAFF.

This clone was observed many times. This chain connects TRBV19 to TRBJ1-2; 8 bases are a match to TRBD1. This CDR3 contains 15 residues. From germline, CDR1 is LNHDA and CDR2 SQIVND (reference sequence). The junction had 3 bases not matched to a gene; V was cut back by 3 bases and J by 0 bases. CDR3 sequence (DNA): TGTGCCAGTAGTATCGGACAGGGTGCTAACTATGGCTACACCTTC. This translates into CASSIGQGANYGYTF.

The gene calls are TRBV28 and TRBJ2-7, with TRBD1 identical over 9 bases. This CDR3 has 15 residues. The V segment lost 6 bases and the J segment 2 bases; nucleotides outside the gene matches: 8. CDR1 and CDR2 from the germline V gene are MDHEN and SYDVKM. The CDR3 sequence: CASRSLGQGTYEQYF. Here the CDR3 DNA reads TGTGCCAGCAGGAGTTTGGGACAGGGCACCTACGAGCAGTACTTC.

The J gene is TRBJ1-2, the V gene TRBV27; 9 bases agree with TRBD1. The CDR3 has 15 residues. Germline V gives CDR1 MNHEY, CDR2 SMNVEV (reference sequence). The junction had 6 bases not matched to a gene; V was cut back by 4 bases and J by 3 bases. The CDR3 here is CASSSRDRVHYGYTF. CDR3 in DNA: TGTGCCAGCAGTTCTAGGGACAGGGTCCACTATGGCTACACCTTC.

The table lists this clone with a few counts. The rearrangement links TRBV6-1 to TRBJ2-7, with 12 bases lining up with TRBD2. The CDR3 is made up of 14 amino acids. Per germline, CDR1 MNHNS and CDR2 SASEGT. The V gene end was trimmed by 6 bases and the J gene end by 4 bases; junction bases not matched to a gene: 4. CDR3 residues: CASSRTSGTYEQYF. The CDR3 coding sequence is TGTGCCAGCAGCAGGACTAGCGGGACTTACGAGCAGTACTTC.

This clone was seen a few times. The CDR3 is CASSPRGSGRAVGQYF. For the CDR3, the DNA is TGTGCCAGCAGCCCTCGTGGTAGCGGGAGGGCCGTGGGGCAGTATTTT. This chain joins TRBV11-2 and TRBJ2-3; 11 bases are a match to TRBD2. Germline CDR1 is SGHAT and CDR2 is FQNNGV. The CDR3 is 16 residues long. V gave up 5 bases and J gave up 11 bases; unmatched junction bases: 15.

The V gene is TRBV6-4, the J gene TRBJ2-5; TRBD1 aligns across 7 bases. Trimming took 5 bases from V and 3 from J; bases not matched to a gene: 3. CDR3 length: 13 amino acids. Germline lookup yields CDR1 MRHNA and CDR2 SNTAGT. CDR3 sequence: CASSRGQEETQYF. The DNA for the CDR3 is TGTGCCAGCAGTCGTGGACAGGAAGAGACCCAGTACTTC.